The source of this TCR beta chain is a study of beta chain features in type 1 diabetes. This clone came up a few times. Its antigen is as yet unknown. Study-wide points: Patients with type 1 diabetes carried fewer insertions and had more deletions at their VDJ junctions. Still unanswered here is whether HLA type influences TCRB rearrangement.

It was via CD45RO/CCR7/CD25/CD127/CD95/CD27 that CD4+ naive, central memory, regulatory and stem cell-like memory cells were sorted. Expressed TCRB transcripts were sequenced because the isolated RNA had all been reverse transcribed beforehand. Sequencing was performed with immunoSEQ multiplex PCR; in TCRdb, only in-frame clones are kept and a portion is missing. In the table there are under 400,000 clones, around 19% of which are singletons. The CDR3 totals 15 residues. The germline V gene encodes CDR1 SGDLS and CDR2 YYNGEE. V lost 4 bases and J lost 5; bases outside the gene matches: 8. The sequencing sample was made of naive CD4+ T cells from blood. V and J are TRBV9 and TRBJ1-1; 10 nucleotides line up with TRBD1. This TCR was recovered from a woman aged 18-30 years in good health. The CDR3, as DNA: TGTGCCAGCAGCTCCCGGGACAGGGGCGTAACTGAAGCTTTCTTT. This translates into CASSSRDRGVTEAFF.